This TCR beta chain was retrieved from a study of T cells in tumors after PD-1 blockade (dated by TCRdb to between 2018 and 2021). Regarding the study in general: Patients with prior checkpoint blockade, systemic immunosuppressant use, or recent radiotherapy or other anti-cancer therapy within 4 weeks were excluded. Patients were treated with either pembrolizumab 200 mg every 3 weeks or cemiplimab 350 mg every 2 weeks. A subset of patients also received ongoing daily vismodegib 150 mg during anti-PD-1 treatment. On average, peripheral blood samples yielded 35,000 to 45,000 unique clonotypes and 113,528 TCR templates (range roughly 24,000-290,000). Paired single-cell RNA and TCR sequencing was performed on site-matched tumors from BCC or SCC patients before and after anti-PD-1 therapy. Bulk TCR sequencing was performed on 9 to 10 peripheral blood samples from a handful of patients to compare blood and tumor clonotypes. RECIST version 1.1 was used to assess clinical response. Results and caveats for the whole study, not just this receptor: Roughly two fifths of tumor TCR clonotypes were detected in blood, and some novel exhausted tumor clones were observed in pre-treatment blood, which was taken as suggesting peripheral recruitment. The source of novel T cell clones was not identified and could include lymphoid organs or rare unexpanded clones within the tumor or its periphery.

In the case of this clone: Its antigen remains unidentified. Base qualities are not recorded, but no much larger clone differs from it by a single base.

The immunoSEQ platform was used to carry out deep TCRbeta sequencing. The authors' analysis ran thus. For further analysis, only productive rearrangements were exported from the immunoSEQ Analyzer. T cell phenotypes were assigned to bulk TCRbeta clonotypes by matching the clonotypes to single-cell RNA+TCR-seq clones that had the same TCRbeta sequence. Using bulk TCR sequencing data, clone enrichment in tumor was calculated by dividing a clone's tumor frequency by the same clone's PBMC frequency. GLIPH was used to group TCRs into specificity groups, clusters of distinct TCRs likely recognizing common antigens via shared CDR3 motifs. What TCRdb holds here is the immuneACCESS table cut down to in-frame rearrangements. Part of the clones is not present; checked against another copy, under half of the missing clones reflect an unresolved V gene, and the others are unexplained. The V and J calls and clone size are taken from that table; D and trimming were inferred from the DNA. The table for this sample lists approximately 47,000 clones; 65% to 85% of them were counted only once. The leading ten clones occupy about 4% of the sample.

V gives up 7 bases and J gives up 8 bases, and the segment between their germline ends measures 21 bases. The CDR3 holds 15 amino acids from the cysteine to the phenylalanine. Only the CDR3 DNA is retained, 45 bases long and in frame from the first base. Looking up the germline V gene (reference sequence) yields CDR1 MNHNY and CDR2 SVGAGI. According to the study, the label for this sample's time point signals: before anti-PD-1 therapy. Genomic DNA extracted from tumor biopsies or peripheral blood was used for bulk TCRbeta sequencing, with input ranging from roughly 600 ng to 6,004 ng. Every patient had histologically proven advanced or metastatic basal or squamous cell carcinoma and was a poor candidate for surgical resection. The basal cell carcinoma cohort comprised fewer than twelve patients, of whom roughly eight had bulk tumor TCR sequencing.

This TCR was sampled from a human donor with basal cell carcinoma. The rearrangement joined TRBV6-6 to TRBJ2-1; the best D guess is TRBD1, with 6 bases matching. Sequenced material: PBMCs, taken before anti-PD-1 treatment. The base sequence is TGTGCCAGCACCGACAGCAGGGGCCCTTACTATGAGCAGTTCTTC. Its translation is CASTDSRGPYYEQFF.